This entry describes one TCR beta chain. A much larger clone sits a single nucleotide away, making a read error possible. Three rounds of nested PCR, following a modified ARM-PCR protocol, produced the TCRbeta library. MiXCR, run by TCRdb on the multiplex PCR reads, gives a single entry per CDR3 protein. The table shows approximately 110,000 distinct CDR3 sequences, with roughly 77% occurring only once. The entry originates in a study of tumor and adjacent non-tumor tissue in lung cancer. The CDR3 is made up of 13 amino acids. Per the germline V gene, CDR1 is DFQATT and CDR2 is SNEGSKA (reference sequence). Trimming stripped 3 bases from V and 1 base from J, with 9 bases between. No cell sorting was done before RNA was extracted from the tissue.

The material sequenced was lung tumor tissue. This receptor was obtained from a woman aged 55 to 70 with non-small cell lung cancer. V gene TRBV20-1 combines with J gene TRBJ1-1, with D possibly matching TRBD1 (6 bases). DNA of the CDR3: TGCAGTGCTAGCCTGGGACAGAACACTGAAGCTTTCTTT. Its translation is CSASLGQNTEAFF.